This T cell receptor beta chain was recorded in a study of glioma-infiltrating T cells after dendritic cell vaccination (TCRdb year 2016). Turning to the overall study: The cohort included around 15 glioblastoma patients drawn from Phase I and II dendritic cell vaccination trials, of whom 9 were newly diagnosed and 6 had recurrent disease. Patients received autologous tumor lysate-pulsed dendritic cell vaccination between about 2002 and 2013. The vaccine was prepared from monocyte-derived dendritic cells that were cultured for seven days with IL-4 and GM-CSF and then pulsed overnight with autologous tumor lysate. Three intradermal dendritic cell vaccine injections were administered to patients at biweekly intervals in the arm below the axilla. Deep sequencing of TCR beta CDR3 regions was used to quantify tumor-infiltrating lymphocyte content and compare tumor and blood repertoires in dendritic cell-vaccinated glioblastoma patients. Survival after dendritic cell vaccination was correlated with TCR sequencing metrics such as TIL content and the overlap between tumor and blood repertoires.

Taken with the paper, the label for time point translates to: after dendritic cell vaccination, including at tumor progression/relapse. Patients were selected on the basis of adequate residual fresh-frozen tumor tissue and more than two years of available survival data. Although molecular status otherwise differed among the glioblastoma patients, no patient had an isocitrate dehydrogenase mutation. PBMC were collected before vaccination, two weeks after the third vaccination, and at tumor progression when it occurred. The Qiagen DNeasy Blood extraction Kit was used for extraction of genomic DNA. TCRB CDR3 regions were amplified from roughly 1.8 ug genomic DNA, or all available DNA if less, using the immunoSEQ assay. The multiplex PCR relied on 60 forward primers for TCR V beta segments and 13 reverse primers for J beta segments. Synthetic control templates were spiked into each sample at limiting dilution to estimate reads per starting template. Reads of 87 bp were generated by sequencing on the Illumina HiSeq System. Processing in the source paper ran as follows. PCR and sequencing errors were removed by merging closely related sequences with a nearest neighbor algorithm. TCR overlap was defined as the percentage of unique tumor TCR beta sequences that were also present in the same patient's peripheral blood. The immuneACCESS repertoire file appears here via TCRdb, limited to in-frame rearrangements. These files lack a portion of the clones; in checked studies, under half of the deficit traces to unresolved V genes, and the cause of the others is not known. The V and J calls and clone size are taken from that table; D and trimming were inferred from the DNA. The table for this sample lists roughly 100,000 clones; around 89% of them were counted only once. 2.5% to 3% of the sample goes to the ten largest clones.

Results the study describes overall, beyond this receptor: TCR clonality showed no direct relationship with survival, which suggests that a diverse polyclonal response may be important. Higher estimated pretreatment TIL content predicted longer time to progression and overall survival after dendritic cell vaccination. The cohort was small and heterogeneous, with few patients having full blood and tumor sets and even fewer initial-recurrent tumor pairs. The three-group TCR overlap response model was characterized as speculative, and prospective validation of the model was stated to be required.

As regards this clone: Which antigen it targets is not known. No per-base quality is available; no much larger clone lies one base away.

V is pruned by 4 bases and J by 2 bases, leaving 10 bases of the junction without a gene match. The germline V gene encodes CDR1 SGDLS and CDR2 YYNGEE. The CDR3 goes from the cysteine to the phenylalanine over 16 residues. Only CDR3 DNA is held: 48 bases, read in frame from base 1. The input for sequencing was blood, taken after dendritic cell vaccination. This clonotype was sampled from a human donor with glioblastoma. The rearrangement joined TRBV9 to TRBJ2-5; 8 of the junction bases match TRBD2. The DNA sequence is TGTGCCAGCAGCATCGGGCCGGGACTAGGGCAAGAGACCCAGTACTTC. This is translated as CASSIGPGLGQETQYF.